This TCR beta chain is from a study of shared clonotypes between healthy human individuals. Trimming took 2 bases from V and 0 from J, leaving 4 bases between them. Germline values: CDR1 KGHSH, CDR2 LQKENI. This CDR3 has 13 amino acids. Points on this clone: This sample also contains other DNA sequences that code for the same CDR3.

Profiling relied on immunoSEQ multiplex PCR, and the TCRdb table lists in-frame clones only, not all of them. The sample contains approximately 1.5 million clones, under 99% of which appear only once. The sequencing input was naive CD4+ T cells sorted from blood. Described subset: CD45RA+ positively selected. The V and J genes are TRBV18 and TRBJ1-1, with no clear D. The receptor was isolated from a man aged 25-40 years in good health. CDR3 protein: CASSPSMNTEAFF. The CDR3 nucleotides read TGTGCCAGCTCACCATCTATGAACACTGAAGCTTTCTTT.